The text below deals with one T cell receptor (beta chain). What antigen it recognizes has not been identified. One end of the junction does not line up with germline, which may come from a read error. The data were taken from a study of regulatory T cells in long-lasting Graves disease (dated by TCRdb to about 2021). About the investigation overall: Persistent Graves' disease was defined as antithyroid drug treatment for over 5 years with persistently positive TSH receptor autoantibodies. The study was registered as a clinical trial and conducted in China. A total of around 35 samples underwent TCR sequencing, from some 13 patients with persistent Graves' disease and some 20 patients with newly diagnosed Graves' disease. Peripheral blood TCR sequencing and RNA sequencing compared persistent Graves' disease patients with newly diagnosed Graves' disease patients. Persistent Graves' disease patients in the clinical cohort had taken antithyroid drugs for about 10.3 years on average. Overall results and qualifications from the work: The authors acknowledged the small sample size as a limitation that may reduce accuracy. Patients with persistent disease shared more public clonotypes (under 3,000) than newly diagnosed patients did (roughly 970). Compared with newly diagnosed patients, patients with persistent Graves' disease had lower TCR Shannon entropy and fewer highly expanded clones, which suggests clonal expansion. Peripheral blood alone was examined, since thyroid tissue, which constituted the primary lesion, could not be accessed. Preferential use of TRBV28, TRBJ1-2 and TRBJ2-5 was observed in persistent disease, whereas TRBV20-1 and TRBJ2-1 were favored in newly diagnosed disease. Sequencing and analysis were limited to the TCR beta chain.

The CDR3 contains 13 residues, cysteine and phenylalanine counted. The only DNA kept is the CDR3, 39 bases in frame from the first base. CDR1 SGHRS and CDR2 YFSETQ were looked up in the germline V gene. Sample time point, as interpreted from the label and publication: persistent/refractory GD, antithyroid drugs over 5 years with positive TRAb. RNA was extracted from PBMCs in TRIzol for both TCR sequencing and RNA sequencing. Graves' disease was diagnosed according to American Thyroid Association guidelines. Patients for the study were recruited at an endocrinology department in Xi'an, China. Each patient gave approximately 9.7 milliliters of peripheral blood, collected in an EDTA anticoagulant tube. Ficoll Paque Plus density gradient separation was used to isolate PBMCs, and no further T cell sorting was performed. RNA quality was checked with an Agilent 2100 Bioanalyzer and agarose gel, and concentration with a NanoDrop 2000.

Libraries came from multiplex PCR. For sequencing, an Illumina HiSeq 4000 was employed. iRepertoire HTBI primers and Arm-PCR amplification of CDR3 regions were used to construct TCR beta libraries. Before sequencing, the PCR products went through gel purification. Per the original workflow: Across samples, around 62 TRBV and 13 to 15 TRBJ segments were identified and used for gene usage analysis of CDR3 amino acid clonotypes. Filtered high-quality paired reads were merged into contigs using COPE and FqMerger. BLAST was used to align contigs to IMGT TRBV, TRBD and TRBJ reference genes, with CDR3 defined following IMGT. Highly expanded clones were defined as clonotypes with a frequency above 0.1%. Shannon entropy was used to measure repertoire diversity, and the Gini coefficient was used to measure V-J evenness. Public clonotypes were defined as clonotypes shared by more than one individual. The public reads were quality trimmed at Q25 with fastp and then assembled into clones with MiXCR by TCRdb, keeping productive beta chains. Identical CDR3 protein sequences are pooled into one entry, listed with their most common genes and DNA. TCRdb's processing, not the authors', yielded these V and J calls. This sample gives roughly 450,000 distinct CDR3 sequences in total; less than 25% of them show up just once. The leading ten clones occupy roughly 8% of the sample.

In this chain, TRBV5-1 is recombined with TRBJ2-7; the D gene could be TRBD1 or TRBD2, each one agreeing over 6 bases. The sequencing used peripheral blood mononuclear cells (PBMCs), collected when the disease was refractory, from a patient treated with antithyroid drugs. The TCR comes from a female donor with Graves disease. The CDR3 here reads CASSLQTGGEQHF. The DNA is as follows: TGCGCCAGCAGTCTCCAAACCGGGGGCGAGCAGCACTTC.